These T cell receptor beta chains were read from a single sample in a study of blood T cell repertoires in COVID-19. Produced via immunoSEQ multiplex PCR; TCRdb's table is partial and in-frame only. Seen here are some 150,000 clones, about 80% observed once, and the top ten hold 4%. The sample taken for sequencing was peripheral blood. The receptors were gathered from a woman aged 60 to 75 with acute or convalescent COVID-19. The CDR3 runs from the conserved cysteine through the conserved F or W. A D gene is named only where the DNA matches it firmly. Clone size is given for some rows only: seen once, a few or many times, or a class if the clone is expanded.

>TRBJ1-3|-|TRBV5-1|-
CASSPAVGSRNTIYF
TGCGCCAGCAGCCCCGCAGTGGGCAGCCGAAACACCATATATTTT
>TRBJ1-1|TRBD1|TRBV24-1|-
CATSDPTGTGDSEAFF
TGTGCCACCAGTGATCCGACCGGGACAGGGGACTCTGAAGCTTTCTTT
>TRBJ1-5|TRBD1|TRBV9|-
CASSVGTVGVQPQHF
TGTGCCAGCAGCGTTGGGACAGTAGGTGTTCAGCCCCAGCATTTT
>TRBJ2-1|TRBD2|TRBV4-2|-
CASSQELARSYNEQFF
TGTGCCAGCAGCCAAGAACTAGCGCGCTCCTACAATGAGCAGTTCTTC
>TRBJ2-2|-|TRBV4-1|-
CASSPRTGAGVTGELFF
TGCGCCAGCAGCCCCAGGACCGGTGCAGGGGTTACCGGGGAGCTGTTTTTT
>TRBJ2-7|TRBD2|TRBV15|few
CATSRPGLARGEQYF
TGTGCCACCAGCAGGCCGGGACTAGCTAGAGGCGAGCAGTACTTC
>TRBJ2-5|-|TRBV7-9|-
CASSPEDQETQYF
TGTGCCAGCAGCCCCGAGGACCAAGAGACCCAGTACTTC
>TRBJ1-2|-|TRBV29-1|few
CSVSPHLREGEGYTF
TGCAGCGTTTCCCCACACCTAAGAGAGGGAGAAGGCTACACCTTC
>TRBJ2-7|-|TRBV19|-
CASSGLGASYEQYF
TGTGCCAGTAGTGGGTTGGGCGCCTCCTACGAGCAGTACTTC
>TRBJ1-1|TRBD1|TRBV27|-
CASSLGQWNTEAFF
TGTGCCAGCAGTTTGGGACAGTGGAACACTGAAGCTTTCTTT
>TRBJ2-3|TRBD2|TRBV7-8|-
CASSPLADPTDTQYF
TGTGCCAGCAGCCCACTAGCGGACCCCACAGATACGCAGTATTTT
>TRBJ2-1|TRBD1|TRBV9|-
CASTPEGGQGNAYEQFF
TGTGCCAGCACCCCTGAGGGGGGACAGGGGAATGCATATGAGCAGTTCTTC
>TRBJ2-1|TRBD1|TRBV19|-
CASSTSAGGDFDEQFF
TGTGCCAGTAGTACGTCGGCAGGGGGCGATTTCGATGAGCAGTTCTTC
>TRBJ1-1|-|TRBV11-2|-
CASRPTTVNTEAFF
TGTGCCAGCAGACCGACGACAGTGAACACTGAAGCTTTCTTT
>TRBJ2-1|-|TRBV3-1/TRBV3-2|-
CASSQTFSGEQFF
TGTGCCAGCAGCCAGACTTTCAGCGGGGAGCAGTTCTTC
>TRBJ2-1|-|TRBV3-1/TRBV3-2|-
CASSQWGVVETNEQFF
TGTGCCAGCAGCCAGTGGGGGGTAGTCGAAACCAATGAGCAGTTCTTC
>TRBJ2-2|TRBD2|TRBV6-2/TRBV6-3|-
CASTPRLAGAGNTGELFF
TGTGCCAGCACCCCCAGACTAGCGGGAGCCGGGAACACCGGGGAGCTGTTTTTT
>TRBJ2-5|-|TRBV12-3/TRBV12-4|-
CASSFRETQYF
TGTGCCAGCAGTTTTCGGGAGACCCAGTACTTC
>TRBJ2-1|TRBD2|TRBV28|-
CASTTSGNNEQFF
TGTGCCAGCACGACTAGCGGCAACAATGAGCAGTTCTTC
>TRBJ2-7|TRBD2|TRBV2|-
CASRAGLAAYEQYF
TGTGCCAGCAGGGCGGGACTAGCGGCCTACGAGCAGTACTTC
>TRBJ2-1|TRBD1|TRBV4-3|-
CASSVPGQGFNEQFF
TGCGCCAGCAGCGTCCCGGGACAGGGGTTCAATGAGCAGTTCTTC
>TRBJ2-1|TRBD1|TRBV18|-
CASSPPSRGPYNEQFF
TGTGCCAGCTCACCACCTTCAAGGGGGCCCTACAATGAGCAGTTCTTC
>TRBJ2-3|TRBD2|TRBV19|-
CASSLLAGNPWDTQYF
TGTGCCAGTAGCCTCCTAGCGGGGAATCCTTGGGATACGCAGTATTTT
>TRBJ2-3|TRBD2|TRBV7-3|many
CASSRGGSGSTDTQYF
TGTGCCAGCAGCAGAGGCGGGAGTGGGAGCACAGATACGCAGTATTTT
>TRBJ2-7|TRBD1|TRBV6-5|-
CASRTGQDSYEQYF
TGTGCCAGCAGGACCGGACAGGACTCCTACGAGCAGTACTTC
>TRBJ1-3|-|TRBV3-1/TRBV3-2|-
CASSFLEPGNTIYF
TGTGCCAGCAGCTTCCTTGAGCCTGGAAACACCATATATTTT
>TRBJ1-5|-|TRBV21-1|-
CASSKGAGGNNQPQHF
TGTGCCAGCAGCAAAGGGGCGGGGGGCAACAATCAGCCCCAGCATTTT
>TRBJ2-7|TRBD2|TRBV4-1|once
CASSQKPASGSYEQYF
TGCGCCAGCAGCCAAAAGCCGGCTAGCGGTTCCTACGAGCAGTACTTC
>TRBJ1-1|-|TRBV19|-
CASSIGVVNTEAFF
TGTGCCAGTAGTATCGGGGTTGTGAACACTGAAGCTTTCTTT
>TRBJ1-2|TRBD1|TRBV5-1|-
CASSLGGTEYGYTF
TGCGCCAGCAGCTTGGGAGGGACAGAGTATGGCTACACCTTC
>TRBJ1-1|-|TRBV7-6|-
CASSLGRNTEAFF
TGTGCCAGCAGCTTAGGCAGAAACACTGAAGCTTTCTTT
>TRBJ2-1|-|TRBV6-2/TRBV6-3|-
CASSYSRGLNEQFF
TGTGCCAGCAGTTACTCTAGGGGCCTTAATGAGCAGTTCTTC
>TRBJ1-3|-|TRBV4-1|-
CASSQGWPVSGNTIYF
TGCGCCAGCAGCCAAGGGTGGCCAGTCTCTGGAAACACCATATATTTT
>TRBJ1-2|-|TRBV2|-
CASSETPYGYTF
TGTGCCAGCAGCGAGACACCTTATGGCTACACCTTC
>TRBJ1-2|-|TRBV27|-
CASSAGEGYGYTF
TGTGCCAGCAGTGCAGGGGAGGGCTATGGCTACACCTTC
>TRBJ1-5|-|TRBV7-8|-
CASSLAEVNQPQHF
TGTGCCAGCAGCCTCGCAGAGGTCAATCAGCCCCAGCATTTT
>TRBJ1-5|-|TRBV6-2/TRBV6-3|-
CASSSMNQPQHF
TGTGCCAGCAGTTCCATGAATCAGCCCCAGCATTTT
>TRBJ1-5|TRBD1|TRBV9|-
CASSPGGGNQPQHF
TGTGCCAGCAGCCCAGGGGGTGGCAATCAGCCCCAGCATTTT